Below, 23 T cell receptor beta chains from the same sample are listed, as sequenced in a study of cytomegalovirus exposure and HLA in healthy donors. The PCR was carried out with 60 Vbeta primers and 13 Jbeta primers. Sequencing used immunoSEQ multiplex PCR; TCRdb keeps in-frame clones, though not all of them. The sample's table shows tens of thousands of clones. The sample comprised PBMCs. The source of these receptors is a woman aged 25 to 39 in good health and CMV-seronegative.

This sequence joins TRBV19 and TRBJ1-1, with D unclear. Germline lookup yields CDR1 LNHDA and CDR2 SQIVND (reference sequence). The CDR3 has 14 amino acids. V lost 2 bases, J lost 5 bases, and 12 bases lay in between. Here the CDR3 reads CASSINKVGTEAFF. CDR3 coding DNA: TGTGCCAGTAGTATAAACAAGGTCGGGACTGAAGCTTTCTTT.

The V and J genes are TRBV18 and TRBJ2-1; D uncertain. From germline, CDR1 is KGHSH and CDR2 LQKENI. The germline V and J ends were trimmed by 3 bases and 9 bases, with 12 bases remaining between them. This CDR3 comprises 13 residues. The CDR3 region has the DNA TGTGCCAGCTCACCCCCCCAGATTTCTGAGCAGTTCTTC. Its translation is CASSPPQISEQFF.

The chain couples TRBV7-9 to TRBJ2-7; 8 bases match TRBD2. Germline values: CDR1 SEHNR, CDR2 FQNEAQ (reference sequence). The CDR3 extends over 15 amino acids. V shed 6 bases and J 4 bases; nucleotides not matched to a gene: 11. The CDR3 DNA is TGTGCCAGCAGTCCTGGGGGCAGCGGGGGTTACGAGCAGTACTTC. Protein sequence: CASSPGGSGGYEQYF.

The chain uses TRBV10-1 and TRBJ2-7; 10 positions agree with TRBD1. Trimming removed 5 bases from V and 2 bases from J; junction bases left unmatched: 6. In germline, CDR1 is WNHNN, CDR2 SYGVQD (reference sequence). This CDR3 is built from 15 residues. The CDR3, as DNA: TGCGCCAGCAGTCCGGGGGGACAGGGGACCTACGAGCAGTACTTC. This encodes CASSPGGQGTYEQYF.

CDR3 amino acids: CASSARQVALNTGELFF. The CDR3 DNA sequence: TGTGCCAGCAGTGCCCGACAGGTAGCATTGAACACCGGGGAGCTGTTTTTT. This chain joins TRBV2 and TRBJ2-2, with D possibly TRBD1 on 6 matching bases. Deletions cut 4 bases from V and 1 base from J, with 16 bases between. The CDR3 totals 17 residues. Germline CDR1 is SNHLY and CDR2 is FYNNEI.

V usage is TRBV30 and J usage is TRBJ2-7; D is perhaps TRBD1 (7 bases). The CDR3 length is 13 residues. The germline V gene encodes CDR1 GTSNPN and CDR2 SVGIG (reference sequence). Trimming removed 5 bases from V and 0 bases from J, with 11 bases in between. The CDR3 protein is CAWQGGSSYEQYF. CDR3 bases: TGTGCCTGGCAGGGGGGAAGCTCCTACGAGCAGTACTTC.

The V call is TRBV30, the J call TRBJ2-2; 12 bases line up with TRBD1. Trimming removed 7 bases from V and 6 bases from J; junction bases left unmatched: 6. The CDR3 has 14 residues. Germline V gives CDR1 GTSNPN, CDR2 SVGIG (reference sequence). CDR3 region: CAFTGTGGPGELFF. CDR3 bases: TGTGCCTTTACCGGGACAGGGGGCCCCGGGGAGCTGTTTTTT.

The chain combines TRBV14 with TRBJ2-7; TRBD2 might be the D (5 bases). Trimming took 1 base from V and 5 from J, leaving 12 bases between them. Germline lookup yields CDR1 SGHDN and CDR2 FVKESK. The CDR3 contains 14 residues. CDR3 nucleotide sequence: TGTGCCAGCAGCCAAGGAGGGAACAGAGACGAGCAGTACTTC. This encodes CASSQGGNRDEQYF.

The rearrangement links TRBV30 to TRBJ1-6; D remains ambiguous. There are 13 residues in the CDR3. V was shortened by 0 bases and J by 8 bases, with 8 bases between the two germline ends. Per germline, CDR1 GTSNPN and CDR2 SVGIG (reference sequence). CDR3 residues: CAWSVGGHSPLHF. The CDR3 DNA sequence: TGTGCCTGGAGTGTAGGCGGTCATTCACCCCTCCACTTT.

V and J are TRBV28 and TRBJ2-1; a weak D match, TRBD1 (6 bases). Germline loops: CDR1 MDHEN, CDR2 SYDVKM. There are 16 residues in the CDR3. Trimming shortened V by 5 bases and J by 0 bases, and 14 bases separated the two germline ends. For the CDR3, the DNA is TGTGCCAGCAGTGAAACAGGGTTGAGCTCCTACAATGAGCAGTTCTTC. Amino acids: CASSETGLSSYNEQFF.

V and J are TRBV7-9 and TRBJ2-1; 7 bases are shared with TRBD2. Per the germline V gene, CDR1 is SEHNR and CDR2 is FQNEAQ (reference sequence). This CDR3 spans 17 amino acids. V was pared by 4 bases and J by 4 bases, with 13 bases of the junction left unmatched. CDR3 coding DNA: TGTGCCAGCAGCTCTACCCGACTAGCCCTTTTATACAATGAGCAGTTCTTC. Residues: CASSSTRLALLYNEQFF.

The V gene is TRBV25-1, the J gene TRBJ1-2; D gene unclear. The germline V gene encodes CDR1 MGHDK and CDR2 SYGVNS. This CDR3 is built from 14 residues. Trimming removed 1 base from V and 8 bases from J, with 14 bases in between. The CDR3 nucleotides read TGTGCCAGCAGTGAATTTGGAGGGTCCGGCGGCTACACCTTC. Amino acids: CASSEFGGSGGYTF.

The chain carries TRBV5-6 and TRBJ2-1; TRBD1 might be the D (6 bases). The length of the CDR3 is 14 residues. The ends were cut back, 1 base at V and 6 bases at J, with 11 bases in the middle. Germline CDR1 reads SGHDT; CDR2 reads YYEEEE. The CDR3 DNA reads as TGTGCCAGCAGCTTGCGCCTAGGGGGCAATGAGCAGTTCTTC. Protein sequence: CASSLRLGGNEQFF. Filled out from reference TRBV5-6 and TRBJ2-1, the complete variable domain reads DAGVTQSPTHLIKTRGQQVTLRCSPKSGHDTVSWYQQALGQGPQFIFQYYEEEERQRGNFPDRFSGHQFPNYSSELNVNALLLGDSALYLCASSLRLGGNEQFFGPGTRLTVL.

The chain recombines TRBV30 with TRBJ2-3; TRBD1 is a possible D gene (5 bases). V lost 3 bases to trimming and J lost 6 bases, with 10 bases between them. Germline loops: CDR1 GTSNPN, CDR2 SVGIG (reference sequence). CDR3 length: 12 amino acids. CDR3 nucleotide sequence: TGTGCCTGGAGCCATTCAGGGGATACGCAGTATTTT. This encodes CAWSHSGDTQYF.

The chain is built from TRBV25-1 and TRBJ2-3, with unresolved D. This CDR3 spans 13 amino acids. V was trimmed by 7 bases and J by 2 bases, leaving 10 bases between them. Germline CDR1 and CDR2: MGHDK and SYGVNS. CDR3 nucleotides: TGTGCCAGCACACTACATAACACAGATACGCAGTATTTT. This gives the protein CASTLHNTDTQYF. Variable domain in full (rest from reference TRBV25-1 and TRBJ2-3): EADIYQTPRYLVIGTGKKITLECSQTMGHDKMYWYQQDPGMELHLIHYSYGVNSTEKGDLSSESTVSRIRTEHFPLTLESARPSHTSQYLCASTLHNTDTQYFGPGTRLTVL.

This rearrangement joins TRBV6-4 to TRBJ1-2; 9 bases line up with TRBD1. The CDR3 is made up of 14 amino acids. Germline trimming cut 5 bases from V and 6 bases from J; bases unmatched to any gene: 7. From germline, CDR1 is MRHNA and CDR2 SNTAGT. The CDR3 reads CASSRTGGGDGYTF. The CDR3, as DNA: TGTGCCAGCAGTCGAACAGGGGGCGGAGATGGCTACACCTTC.

V gene TRBV5-5 combines with J gene TRBJ2-1; 10 bases match TRBD2. CDR3 length equals 15 residues. The ends lost 4 bases at V and 3 bases at J; junction bases unmatched: 4. Germline values: CDR1 SGHKS, CDR2 YYEKEE (reference sequence). The CDR3 reads CASSPRLAGYNEQFF. The CDR3 nucleotides are TGTGCCAGCAGCCCTAGACTAGCGGGCTACAATGAGCAGTTCTTC.

The chain couples TRBV7-6 to TRBJ1-3; D call uncertain. The V gene's germline CDR1 is SGHVS and CDR2 FNYEAQ. V was shortened by 1 base and J by 0 bases, with 7 bases between the two germline ends. This CDR3 contains 15 residues. CDR3 DNA sequence: TGTGCCAGCAGCTTAGATAAATCCTCTGGAAACACCATATATTTT. Residues: CASSLDKSSGNTIYF.

The gene calls are TRBV30 and TRBJ2-3; a weak D match, TRBD1 (5 bases). With 1 base removed from V and 6 bases from J, the gap between germline ends came to 11 bases. This CDR3 spans 13 amino acids. Germline assignment: CDR1 GTSNPN and CDR2 SVGIG (reference sequence). DNA for the CDR3: TGTGCCTGGAGTGCCCTCGCAGGGGATACGCAGTATTTT. Protein product: CAWSALAGDTQYF.

The genes are TRBV4-1 and TRBJ1-2; TRBD1 is a possible D gene (5 bases). V was cut by 0 bases and J by 4 bases, with 12 bases left in between. CDR1 is MGHRA, CDR2 YSYEKL, per germline. This CDR3 comprises 15 residues. CDR3 nucleotides: TGCGCCAGCAGCCAAGAGCGCGGGGACGTCTATGGCTACACCTTC. Its protein product is CASSQERGDVYGYTF.

The rearrangement links TRBV4-1 to TRBJ1-5; D gene unclear. The CDR3 totals 15 residues. V shed 3 bases and J shed 0 bases, with 9 bases lying between them. The V gene's germline CDR1 is MGHRA and CDR2 YSYEKL. CDR3 loop: CASSHLADSNQPQHF. Written as DNA, the CDR3 is TGCGCCAGCAGCCACCTAGCCGATAGCAATCAGCCCCAGCATTTT.

CDR3 protein: CASSKAGQNYEQYF. Here the CDR3 DNA reads TGTGCCAGTAGTAAGGCGGGACAGAACTACGAGCAGTACTTC. The rearrangement uses TRBV19 and TRBJ2-7, with D perhaps TRBD1 (7 bases). CDR1 LNHDA and CDR2 SQIVND come from the germline V gene (reference sequence). The CDR3 runs to 14 residues. V was pared by 4 bases and J by 3 bases, with 13 bases between.

This chain links TRBV11-2 with TRBJ2-1; perhaps TRBD2 as D (5 bases). Trimming pared 3 bases from V and 4 bases from J, leaving 10 bases between. The CDR3 has 14 amino acids. Germline CDR1 and CDR2: SGHAT and FQNNGV. CDR3 sequence: CASSFTRNYNEQFF. The CDR3, as DNA: TGTGCCAGCAGCTTCACTAGGAATTACAATGAGCAGTTCTTC. Full variable domain (remainder filled in from reference TRBV11-2 and TRBJ2-1): EAGVAQSPRYKIIEKRQSVAFWCNPISGHATLYWYQQILGQGPKLLIQFQNNGVVDDSQLPKDRFSAERLKGVDSTLKIQPAKLEDSAVYLCASSFTRNYNEQFFGPGTRLTVL.